The entry below gives a single TCR beta chain sequence along with its context. This clone occurred a few times. The antigen it binds to is not known. No qualities accompany the bases; no much larger clone lies one base away. This specimen belongs to a study of blood T cell repertoires in COVID-19 (dated by TCRdb to the early 2020s). Regarding the complete study: The collaborator samples originated in the United States, Italy and Spain and spanned the acute and convalescent phases of COVID-19. A freely available public database, intended as a resource for researchers studying the immune response to SARS-CoV-2, is where the repertoires were released. The dataset comprised deeply sampled blood TCRbeta repertoires from subjects exposed to, actively infected with, or recovered from COVID-19. The prospective study material was composed of cDNA or gDNA derived from T cells, B-cell-depleted T cells, or PBMCs. The sample metadata nearly always contained a de-identified subject ID, COVID-19 status, age in years and sex. Where available, HLA class I and class II types were taken from metadata supplied by the sample provider and were not determined by assay-based typing. The samples were drawn from the first 160 participants of the ongoing ImmuneRACE study and from 1,254 subjects provided by 6 global collaborators.

On the study overall, not on this receptor specifically: How much clinical and demographic metadata was included differed by source and by participant, and the metadata was provided uncurated.

The collaborating institutions used their own protocols to collect whole blood in K2EDTA tubes. For TCRbeta analysis, collaborators shipped samples as frozen whole blood, isolated PBMCs, or DNA extracted from either of those sample types. V loses 3 bases of germline sequence and J loses 7 bases, and the interval between the two ends is 14 bases. The CDR3 contains 15 residues, cysteine and phenylalanine counted. CDR3 DNA only is kept here, 45 bases in frame from base 1. CDR1 and CDR2, looked up from the germline V gene (reference sequence), are SGHKS and YYEKEE. TCRbeta CDR3 regions were amplified from genomic DNA by means of the immunoSEQ Assay, a bias-controlled multiplex PCR. The original pipeline was this. The number of nucleated cells in each sample was estimated by amplification of reference gene primers within the assay. To quantify the absolute abundance of each unique TCRbeta CDR3 rearrangement, sequence reads were collapsed and filtered. For each sample, productive Simpson clonality was calculated as the square root of Simpson's diversity index across productive rearrangements. TCRdb obtained this table from immuneACCESS and retained in-frame rearrangements with V and J assigned. These tables miss some clones; where compared with another copy, unresolved V genes account for less than half of the shortfall, and the remainder is unexplained. Clone size and V and J calls were adopted from that table, with D and trimming inferred from the DNA. Present in this sample are 150,000 to 160,000 clones, roughly 84% of which were seen just once. More than 7.5% of the sample rests with the top ten.

The chain is made from TRBV5-5 and TRBJ1-6; the D gene remains uncertain. This TCR was recovered from a woman aged 45-65 years with acute or convalescent COVID-19. Sequencing was performed on peripheral blood. The DNA sequence is TGTGCCAGCAGCTCGGGTGGACTGGCGAATTCACCCCTCCACTTT. This gives the protein CASSSGGLANSPLHF.